Listed here are 14 T cell receptor beta chains from one sample, sequenced in a study of T cells in Graves' hyperthyroidism and ophthalmopathy. RNA transcripts were the template for amplifying TCR beta CDR3 regions. First-round RT-PCR with HTBI primers amplified the TCR CDR3 region. TCRdb processed the multiplex PCR reads anew with MiXCR; each CDR3 protein has one entry. The sample yields approximately 690,000 distinct CDR3 sequences, roughly 15% seen once. Sequencing input: blood. The receptors derive from a woman aged 45-59 years with Graves' ophthalmopathy.

This chain uses TRBV13 with TRBJ1-6, with a possible D match to TRBD1 (5 bases). The CDR3 has 15 amino acids. Germline-derived CDR1 and CDR2 are PRHDT and FYEKMQ (reference sequence). V was trimmed by 6 bases and J by 2 bases, leaving 11 bases between them. CDR3 nucleotide sequence: TGTGCCAGCAGACCTAGGACAACCTATAATTCACCCCTCCACTTT. Encoded protein: CASRPRTTYNSPLHF.

This clonotype came up many times. J is TRBJ2-1 and V is TRBV28; unclear D gene. The CDR3 sequence is 15 residues long. V was shortened by 4 bases and J by 0 bases, with 10 bases between the two germline ends. CDR1 and CDR2 (germline): MDHEN, SYDVKM. The CDR3: CASSSRPSSYNEQFF. The CDR3 DNA reads TGTGCCAGCAGTTCGAGGCCAAGCTCCTACAATGAGCAGTTCTTC.

This clonotype was observed many times. The chain is built from TRBV5-1 and TRBJ1-1; the D gene is possibly TRBD1 (6 bases). This CDR3 has 12 amino acids. V lost 2 bases and J 8 bases, leaving 10 bases between the germline ends. Looked up from germline, CDR1 is SGHRS and CDR2 is YFSETQ. Here the CDR3 DNA reads TGCGCCAGCAGCTTAACAGGGATAGAAGCTTTCTTT. Translated, it gives CASSLTGIEAFF.

The table lists this clonotype with a few counts. V usage is TRBV2 and J usage is TRBJ1-6, with a possible D match to TRBD1 (6 bases). Germline V lookup: CDR1 SNHLY, CDR2 FYNNEI. The CDR3 runs 14 residues. Deletions cut 4 bases from V and 2 bases from J, with 6 bases between. This CDR3 reads CASSGQAYNSPLHF. The DNA of the CDR3 is TGTGCCAGCAGTGGACAGGCCTATAATTCACCCCTCCACTTT. The complete variable domain, with remaining parts taken from reference TRBV2 and TRBJ1-6, reads EPEVTQTPSHQVTQMGQEVILRCVPISNHLYFYWYRQILGQKVEFLVSFYNNEISEKSEIFDDQFSVERPDGSNFTLKIRSTKLEDSAMYFCASSGQAYNSPLHFGNGTRLTVT.

This clonotype was counted ten times or more. The chain is built from TRBV7-2 and TRBJ1-5; D is unclear. V gave up 2 bases and J gave up 1 base, with 6 bases separating them. The CDR3 is 14 residues long. Germline V lookup: CDR1 SGHTA, CDR2 FQGNSA. CDR3 protein: CASSLFRSNQPQHF. The CDR3, as DNA: TGTGCCAGCAGCTTATTTCGAAGCAATCAGCCCCAGCATTTT.

This clonotype was counted ten times or more. The chain links TRBV7-9 to TRBJ2-1; D may be TRBD1 or TRBD2 (5 bases each). Between the trimmed V and J ends, which lost 1 base and 6 bases, there was a span of 10 bases. Germline CDR1 is SEHNR and CDR2 is FQNEAQ (reference sequence). This CDR3 spans 14 amino acids. The DNA for the CDR3 is TGTGCCAGCAGCTTAGAGGGACGGAGCAATGAGCAGTTCTTC. Its translation is CASSLEGRSNEQFF.

This clonotype was seen only a few times. A much larger clone sits a single nucleotide away, making a read error possible. This rearrangement joins TRBV13 to TRBJ2-3, with D perhaps TRBD2 (6 bases). From germline, CDR1 is PRHDT and CDR2 FYEKMQ (reference sequence). This CDR3 is 15 amino acids long. The CDR3 loop is CASSLTETSTDTQCF. DNA for the CDR3: TGTGCCAGCAGCTTGACGGAAACTAGCACAGATACGCAGTGTTTT.

In this sample, this clonotype turned up many times. This chain links TRBV7-2 with TRBJ2-7; D remains unclear. V lost 5 bases and J lost 2, with 13 bases in between. This CDR3 contains 14 residues. The germline V gene has CDR1 SGHTA and CDR2 FQGNSA. In DNA form, the CDR3 reads TGTGCCAGCAGCACCGGGCCTACCACCTACGAGCAGTACTTC. Protein: CASSTGPTTYEQYF.

This clonotype was counted at least ten times. The V call is TRBV28, the J call TRBJ2-1, with D possibly being TRBD1 or TRBD2 (5 bases each). Trimming removed 7 bases at V and 11 bases at J, with 15 bases between. The CDR3 is 12 residues long. Per the germline V gene, CDR1 is MDHEN and CDR2 is SYDVKM. In DNA, the CDR3 is TGTGCCAGCACCTTTAGACTGGGACAGCAGTTCTTC. Translated: CASTFRLGQQFF.

This chain links TRBV24-1 with TRBJ1-1; TRBD1 matches 9 bases. Germline V gene data show CDR1 as KGHDR and CDR2 as SFDVKD. The CDR3 covers 16 residues. V lost 2 bases and J lost 0; bases outside the gene matches: 3. The CDR3 DNA is TGTGCCACCAGTGATTCGGGACAGGGCTTGAACACTGAAGCTTTCTTT. It yields the protein CATSDSGQGLNTEAFF.

This rearrangement joins TRBV28 to TRBJ2-7; 9 nucleotides align to TRBD2. The germline V gene has CDR1 MDHEN and CDR2 SYDVKM. Trimming took 6 bases from V and 0 from J; bases not matched to a gene: 6. The CDR3 contains 15 residues. CDR3 in amino acids: CASRDLAGISYEQYF. CDR3 nucleotide sequence: TGTGCCAGCAGAGATCTAGCGGGAATCTCCTACGAGCAGTACTTC.

This clonotype was counted ten times or more. The V gene is TRBV27, the J gene TRBJ2-7; no definite D call. V dropped 2 bases and J dropped 0 bases, with 8 bases sitting between them. Germline V gene sequence: CDR1 MNHEY, CDR2 SMNVEV (reference sequence). This CDR3 has 14 amino acids. The CDR3 here is CASSLQWNSYEQYF. As DNA, the CDR3 is TGTGCCAGCAGTTTACAATGGAACTCCTACGAGCAGTACTTC.

The chain recombines TRBV18 with TRBJ1-2; D possibly corresponds to TRBD1 (5 bases). CDR1 is KGHSH, CDR2 LQKENI, per germline. This CDR3 is 15 amino acids long. V lost 2 bases and J 2 bases, leaving 12 bases between the germline ends. The CDR3 sequence is CASSPDLQGNYGYTF. CDR3 in DNA: TGTGCCAGCTCACCAGATCTGCAGGGAAACTATGGCTACACCTTC.

V and J are TRBV6-2 or TRBV6-3 and TRBJ1-5, with 11 bases aligning to TRBD1. CDR3 length equals 15 residues. Trimming removed 6 bases from V and 5 bases from J; junction bases left unmatched: 6. Germline V lookup: CDR1 MNHEY, CDR2 SVGEGT. CDR3: CASSRTGGGYQPQHF. DNA of the CDR3: TGTGCCAGCAGCCGGACAGGGGGCGGCTATCAGCCCCAGCATTTT.